What follows are 19 T cell receptor beta chains derived from one specimen sequenced in a study of T cell responses to AZD1222 COVID-19 vaccine. Clones were read by immunoSEQ multiplex PCR, and TCRdb kept only the in-frame ones, dropping some. The sample lists more than 100,000 clones, 88% occurring once. The input for sequencing was peripheral blood, taken on day 0 of AZD1222 vaccination. These receptors were obtained from an adult in good health.

This chain connects TRBV24-1 to TRBJ2-7; tentatively, D is TRBD1 or TRBD2 (5 bases each). The germline V and J ends were trimmed by 9 bases and 0 bases, with 14 bases remaining between them. From germline, CDR1 is KGHDR and CDR2 SFDVKD. This CDR3 contains 14 residues. CDR3 bases: TGTGCCACCGGTAAGAGTGGGGGCTCCTACGAGCAGTACTTC. Translating it yields CATGKSGGSYEQYF.

The CDR3 loop is CASSQDTSGYNEQFF. CDR3 sequence (DNA): TGTGCCAGCAGCCAAGATACTAGCGGTTACAATGAGCAGTTCTTC. This chain connects TRBV3-1 (or the pseudogene TRBV3-2) to TRBJ2-1, with 8 bases that match TRBD2. Unmatched junction bases numbered 2, after V lost 0 bases and J lost 4 bases. The CDR3 is 15 amino acids. Germline CDR1 and CDR2: LGHDT and YNNKEL (reference sequence).

The CDR3 bases are TGTGCCAGCAGCTTACGGGGAACCGGGGAGCTGTTTTTT. Its translation: CASSLRGTGELFF. The chain couples TRBV7-8 to TRBJ2-2; D is possibly TRBD2 (5 bases). Deletions cut 2 bases from V and 5 bases from J, with 6 bases between. CDR1 and CDR2 from the germline V gene are SGHVS and FQNEAQ. The CDR3 loop spans 13 amino acids.

V and J are TRBV9 and TRBJ1-3, with D tentatively TRBD1 (6 bases). The CDR3 has 15 residues. The V end was cut by 0 bases, the J end by 4 bases, with 11 bases between. Germline CDR1 and CDR2: SGDLS and YYNGEE. In DNA form, the CDR3 reads TGTGCCAGCAGCGTAGTTGGGGGGCTCGGAAACACCATATATTTT. Protein: CASSVVGGLGNTIYF.

The chain joins TRBV29-1 to TRBJ2-2, with 9 positions matching TRBD1. The V and J ends lost 7 bases and 7 bases, in that order; junction bases with no gene match: 7. The CDR3 spans 13 residues. Germline CDR1 and CDR2: SQVTM and ANQGSEA. The CDR3: CSAGTGTLGELFF. The CDR3 DNA reads TGCAGCGCCGGGACAGGGACCCTCGGGGAGCTGTTTTTT.

V usage is TRBV10-3 and J usage is TRBJ2-7; 8 nucleotides align to TRBD1. V was clipped by 4 bases and J by 2 bases; unmatched bases: 13. The CDR3 spans 17 residues. Per the germline V gene, CDR1 is ENHRY and CDR2 is SYGVKD. CDR3 DNA sequence: TGTGCCATCAGTGGTTCAGGGGGCGACCCCCAAGCCTACGAGCAGTACTTC. This gives the protein CAISGSGGDPQAYEQYF.

This clone occurred once. This chain uses TRBV11-1 with TRBJ2-7; a possible D gene is TRBD2 (5 bases). Germline assignment: CDR1 SGHAT and CDR2 FQDESV (reference sequence). Trimming removed 3 bases at V and 0 bases at J, with 9 bases between. This CDR3 spans 14 amino acids. The CDR3 DNA follows: TGTGCCAGCAGCTTTGGACGGGGCTCCTACGAGCAGTACTTC. It is translated as CASSFGRGSYEQYF. The full variable domain, rest sourced from reference TRBV11-1 and TRBJ2-7, is EAEVAQSPRYKITEKSQAVAFWCDPISGHATLYWYRQILGQGPELLVQFQDESVVDDSQLPKDRFSAERLKGVDSTLKIQPAELGDSAMYLCASSFGRGSYEQYFGPGTRLTVT.

This chain links TRBV6-6 with TRBJ1-2; TRBD1 matches 10 bases. CDR3 length: 14 amino acids. Germline CDR1 reads MNHNY; CDR2 reads SVGAGI (reference sequence). J was trimmed by 3 bases and V by 7 bases; bases with no gene match: 5. CDR3 in amino acids: CASTRDRGDYGYTF. The CDR3 coding sequence is TGTGCCAGCACTAGGGACAGGGGAGACTATGGCTACACCTTC.

This chain uses TRBV28 with TRBJ2-5, with 11 bases that match TRBD2. The ends lost 6 bases at V and 4 bases at J; junction bases unmatched: 7. The V gene's germline CDR1 is MDHEN and CDR2 SYDVKM. The CDR3 loop spans 15 amino acids. CDR3 loop: CASSLIAGGRETQYF. CDR3 in DNA: TGTGCCAGCAGCCTCATAGCGGGAGGGCGAGAGACCCAGTACTTC.

The chain has TRBV19 and TRBJ2-1; unclear D gene. Germline CDR1 and CDR2: LNHDA and SQIVND (reference sequence). V was cut by 7 bases and J by 8 bases, with 9 bases left in between. The CDR3 extends over 11 amino acids. This chain's CDR3 is CASKVSDEQFF. The CDR3 DNA reads TGTGCCAGTAAAGTCAGCGATGAGCAGTTCTTC.

The rearrangement uses TRBV2 and TRBJ2-6; D is perhaps TRBD1 (6 bases). V lost 11 bases to trimming and J lost 3 bases, with 11 bases between them. The CDR3 runs 13 residues. Germline CDR1 and CDR2: SNHLY and FYNNEI. CDR3 nucleotide sequence: TGTGCCGGAGAGGGGGTTGGGGCCAACGTCCTGACTTTC. This gives the protein CAGEGVGANVLTF.

The gene calls are TRBV28 and TRBJ2-3, with TRBD1 identical over 11 bases. Germline V gene lookup returns CDR1 MDHEN and CDR2 SYDVKM. Trimming took 4 bases from V and 6 from J; bases not matched to a gene: 3. This CDR3 region has 14 residues. This CDR3 reads CASSSDRGLDTQYF. CDR3 bases: TGTGCCAGCAGTTCGGACAGGGGGCTGGATACGCAGTATTTT.

This chain joins TRBV28 and TRBJ1-1; 7 bases line up with TRBD1. CDR1 is MDHEN, CDR2 SYDVKM, per germline. V trimming: 4 bases; J trimming: 1 base; junction bases outside the gene matches: 9. This CDR3 contains 16 residues. DNA for the CDR3: TGTGCCAGCAGTTATTCGAGGGGGCGCGGGAACACTGAAGCTTTCTTT. Protein product: CASSYSRGRGNTEAFF.

V is TRBV7-9 and J is TRBJ1-5; no firm D call. Germline V CDR1 and CDR2: SEHNR, FQNEAQ (reference sequence). The length of the CDR3 is 13 residues. V gave up 5 bases and J gave up 5 bases, with 10 bases separating them. The CDR3 DNA reads as TGTGCCAGCAGCCCGGGGAGGGATCAGCCCCAGCATTTT. This sequence encodes CASSPGRDQPQHF.

The rearrangement joins TRBV6-4 to TRBJ2-1, with 12 bases aligning to TRBD1. The J segment lost 4 bases and the V segment lost 2 bases, leaving 3 bases of the junction unmatched. There are 16 residues in the CDR3. The V gene's germline CDR1 is MRHNA and CDR2 SNTAGT. CDR3 bases: TGTGCCAGCAGTGACGGGGGACAGGGGGCGTACAATGAGCAGTTCTTC. Amino acid sequence: CASSDGGQGAYNEQFF.

Points on this clone: An end of the junction differs from the germline gene, which may be a read error. The V and J genes are TRBV10-2 and TRBJ2-1; D may correspond to TRBD1 or TRBD2 (5 bases each). There are 12 residues in the CDR3. Germline V CDR1 and CDR2: WSHSY, SAAADI. In DNA, the CDR3 is TGCGCCAGCAGTGATTTCCGGGACGCTGTTATCTTC. Translating it yields CASSDFRDAVIF.

The gene calls are TRBV9 and TRBJ1-6; tentative D call: TRBD1 (6 bases). The germline V and J ends were trimmed by 4 bases and 9 bases, with 17 bases remaining between them. This CDR3 is built from 15 residues. Germline CDR1 reads SGDLS; CDR2 reads YYNGEE. CDR3 in amino acids: CASSPDDRLGSPLHF. The CDR3 nucleotides are TGTGCCAGCAGCCCAGATGACAGGTTGGGTTCACCCCTCCACTTT.

A few counts support this clone. The chain combines TRBV5-6 with TRBJ2-6, with 8 bases lining up with TRBD1. Looked up from germline, CDR1 is SGHDT and CDR2 is YYEEEE. The trim removed 0 bases at V and 0 bases at J, leaving 5 bases unmatched. The length of the CDR3 is 18 residues. In DNA, the CDR3 is TGTGCCAGCAGCTTGGACAGGGGGGCCTACTCTGGGGCCAACGTCCTGACTTTC. It is translated as CASSLDRGAYSGANVLTF.

The chain uses TRBV7-3 and TRBJ2-1; D unresolved. Germline CDR1 is SGHTA and CDR2 is FQGTGA. This CDR3 region has 13 residues. The V end lost 1 base, the J end lost 7 bases, and 8 bases lay between the germline ends. DNA of the CDR3: TGTGCCAGCAGCTTAAGGATGGGGAATGAGCAGTTCTTC. This gives the protein CASSLRMGNEQFF.